This T cell receptor (beta chain) came from a study of shared clonotypes between healthy human individuals (dated by TCRdb to about 2020). A note on the overall study: A few men and a couple of women, aged 18 to 49 years, made up the cohort. The study deeply sequenced blood TCR repertoires of about five healthy adults to estimate repertoire size and the extent of clonotype sharing between individuals. To increase sequencing depth and limit assay-specific biases, different laboratories used diverse techniques to prepare libraries and sequence TCR repertoires. Between about 0.94 and 10 billion PBMCs per donor were obtained by leukapheresis. For each donor, CD4 naive and CD4 memory were each given three plates, CD8 naive was given two plates, and CD8 memory was given one plate. Overall results and qualifications from the work: Compared with non-shared clonotypes, the clonotypes found in all four sorted-subset donors had higher generation probabilities. Sharing across four donors was observed for 5% to 6.5% of naive CD4, less than 4% of naive CD8, about 2.5% of memory CD4, and 0.4% of memory CD8 clonotypes. Naive subsets generally had larger estimated clonotype richness than memory subsets. The small number of donors limited the genetic and exposure-history diversity represented. Sampling was limited to blood, and TCR repertoires in tissue likely differ from TCR repertoires in blood. Even with the large sequencing depth, rarefaction of the sorted-subset datasets indicated that sequencing was incomplete. Based on pairwise subsampling, the degree of clonotype sharing among donors was expected to be affected by sequencing depth.

Using the deep immunoSEQ assay, TCR CDR3 regions were amplified from genomic DNA by multiplex PCR. For each cell subset, the extracted genomic DNA was distributed evenly across all wells of several immunoSEQ 96-well plates, and each plate served as one replicate. For sorted subsets, roughly 0.2 ug genomic DNA, equal to about 30,000 T cell genomes, was loaded into each replicate PCR. Purified libraries were quantified with a Qubit 3.0 fluorometer, sized on a Bioanalyzer 2100, and re-quantified with the KAPA Library Quantification kit. Every immunoSEQ 96-well plate was sequenced on a dedicated single-read 150-cycle Illumina NextSeq 550 flow cell. In the paper's pipeline: The immunoSEQ output contained only junctional sequences without quality scores, so filtering could not match that applied to full-length reads. Sequences were annotated with PyIR, a Python wrapper for IgBLAST v1.9, using IMGT germline references to assign V/J genes and CDR3. Reads with weak V/J assignments (E-value above 1e-6), missing CDR3, stop codons, out-of-frame junctions, or ambiguous translated residues were removed. A V3J clonotype was defined by an identical inferred V gene, J gene, and CDR3 amino acid sequence. Percentage overlap between repertoires was calculated by dividing the number of shared unique clonotypes by the size of the smaller repertoire. RTK rarefaction, the Chao1 estimator, and Recon v2.1 estimates of unobserved clonotypes were used to assess repertoire richness. Generation probabilities were computed with OLGA for all TCRbeta clonotypes obtained by the gDNA method from several donors. The clones in this table, taken by TCRdb from immuneACCESS, are in-frame only. Not every clone is retained; where verified, under half of the shortfall comes from an unresolved V gene, and the cause of the rest is unknown. Clonal size and the V and J genes are those of that table, whereas D and trimming came from the DNA. This sample gives under 1,100,000 clones in total; under 80% of them show up just once. The ten largest account for over 1.3% of the sample.

The donors were healthy, HIV-negative adults who had no recently reported acute infections or vaccinations. Only Caucasian adults living in Nashville, Tennessee, USA were represented among the donors. CD4+ T cells were enriched by magnetic negative selection; naive cells were then positively selected on CD45RA, and the negative fraction formed the memory subset. Blood was collected by leukapheresis, and PBMCs were isolated by Ficoll-Histopaque density gradient centrifugation and then cryopreserved in liquid nitrogen vapor phase. Analytical flow cytometry was used to check the purity and quantity of every magnetically sorted T cell population. From each sorted fraction, genomic DNA was isolated and quantified by UV absorbance on a Nanodrop 2000c. Measured from the cysteine to the phenylalanine, the CDR3 is 15 residues long. Only the CDR3 DNA stays, 45 bases, in frame from base 1. From the germline V gene, CDR1 is SGHRS and CDR2 is YFSETQ. The junction shows trimming of 0 bases on V and 7 bases on J, plus 16 bases between the germline ends.

A remark on this clone: Its specific antigen is unknown. No qualities accompany the bases; no much larger clone lies one base away.

The rearranged chain carries TRBV5-1 and TRBJ1-2; TRBD1 could be the D gene, as 5 bases match. The material sequenced was memory CD4+ T cells sorted from blood. What the cell subset or site label conveys for this sample: CD45RA-negative fraction. This clonotype originated in a man between 18 and 35 years old in good health. The CDR3 protein sequence reads: CASSLEASGAGGYTF. The nucleotides read TGCGCCAGCAGCTTGGAAGCCTCCGGGGCAGGTGGCTACACCTTC.